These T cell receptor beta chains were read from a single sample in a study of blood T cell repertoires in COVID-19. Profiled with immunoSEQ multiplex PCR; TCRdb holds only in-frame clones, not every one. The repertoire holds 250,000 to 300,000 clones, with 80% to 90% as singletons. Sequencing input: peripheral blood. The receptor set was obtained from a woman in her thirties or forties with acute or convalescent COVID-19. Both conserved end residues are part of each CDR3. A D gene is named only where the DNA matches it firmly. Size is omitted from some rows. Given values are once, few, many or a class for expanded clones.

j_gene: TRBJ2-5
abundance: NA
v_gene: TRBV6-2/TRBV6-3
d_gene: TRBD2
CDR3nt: TGTGCCAGCAGCAAACTAGCGGGGGGGGTAGGCCAAGAGACCCAGTACTTC
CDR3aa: CASSKLAGGVGQETQYF

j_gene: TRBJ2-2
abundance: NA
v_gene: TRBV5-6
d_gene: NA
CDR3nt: TGTGCCAGCAGCTTGGGGCTGAACACCGGGGAGCTGTTTTTT
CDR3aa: CASSLGLNTGELFF

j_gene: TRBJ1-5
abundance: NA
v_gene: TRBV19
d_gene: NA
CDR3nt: TGTGCCAGTAGTATACAGACAGTGGGCCAGCCCCAGCATTTT
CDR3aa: CASSIQTVGQPQHF

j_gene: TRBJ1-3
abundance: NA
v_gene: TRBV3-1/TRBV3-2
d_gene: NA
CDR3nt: TGTGCCAGCACCCCAGGTTATTCTGGAAACACCATATATTTT
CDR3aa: CASTPGYSGNTIYF

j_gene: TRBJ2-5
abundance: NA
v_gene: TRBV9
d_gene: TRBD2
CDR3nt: TGTGCCAGCAGCGAGGCTAGCGGGTACCAAGAGACCCAGTACTTC
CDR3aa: CASSEASGYQETQYF

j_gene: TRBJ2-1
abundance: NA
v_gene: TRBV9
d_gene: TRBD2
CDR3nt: TGTGCCAGCAGTCGACTAGCGGGGTATGAGCAGTTCTTC
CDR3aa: CASSRLAGYEQFF

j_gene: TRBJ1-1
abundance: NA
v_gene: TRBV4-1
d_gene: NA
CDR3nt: TGCGCCAGCAGCCAAGTACAGGGAAACACTGAAGCTTTCTTT
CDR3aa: CASSQVQGNTEAFF

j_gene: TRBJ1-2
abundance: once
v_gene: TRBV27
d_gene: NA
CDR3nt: TGTGCCAGCAGCAGGGGATTCGGCGACGGCTACACCTTC
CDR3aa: CASSRGFGDGYTF

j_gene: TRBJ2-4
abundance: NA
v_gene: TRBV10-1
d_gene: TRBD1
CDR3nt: TGCGCCAGCAGTGAGTCGCAGGGGGCGGGCATTCAGTACTTC
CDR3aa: CASSESQGAGIQYF

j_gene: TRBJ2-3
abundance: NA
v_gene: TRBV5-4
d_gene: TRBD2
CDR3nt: TGTGCCAGCAGCTCCCTAGCGGATAGCACAGATACGCAGTATTTT
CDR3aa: CASSSLADSTDTQYF

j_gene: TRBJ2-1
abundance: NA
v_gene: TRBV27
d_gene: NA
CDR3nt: TGTGCCAGCAGTTTAGTCAGGGGTGGTCATAATGAGCAGTTCTTC
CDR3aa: CASSLVRGGHNEQFF

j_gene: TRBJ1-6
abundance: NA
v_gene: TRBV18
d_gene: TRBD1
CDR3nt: TGTGCCAGCTCCCAATTGACAGGGTCGAACGATTCACCCCTCCACTTT
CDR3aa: CASSQLTGSNDSPLHF

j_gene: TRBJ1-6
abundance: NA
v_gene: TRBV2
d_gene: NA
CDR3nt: TGTGCCAGCAGTGAAACCCAGGCTACATATAATTCACCCCTCCACTTT
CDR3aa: CASSETQATYNSPLHF

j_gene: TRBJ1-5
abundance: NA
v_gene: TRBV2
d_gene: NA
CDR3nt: TGTGCCAGCAGCCCAGGGGTCGAGAGCAATCAGCCCCAGCATTTT
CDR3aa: CASSPGVESNQPQHF

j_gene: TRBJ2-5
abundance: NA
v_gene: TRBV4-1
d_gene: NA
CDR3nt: TGCGCCAGCAGCCCGGTGAGGGGGGAGACCCAGTACTTC
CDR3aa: CASSPVRGETQYF

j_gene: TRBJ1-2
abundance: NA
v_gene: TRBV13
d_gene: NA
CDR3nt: TGTGCCAGCAGCCTAGAGCGGAGGAGTGGCTACACCTTC
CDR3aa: CASSLERRSGYTF

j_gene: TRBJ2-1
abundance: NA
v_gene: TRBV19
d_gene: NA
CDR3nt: TGTGCCAGTAGCCCCATCTGGGCAGGGGGGTACAATGAGCAGTTCTTC
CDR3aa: CASSPIWAGGYNEQFF

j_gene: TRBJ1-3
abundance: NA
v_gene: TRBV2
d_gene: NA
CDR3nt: TGTGCCAGCAGACAAAGAGGGCCCTCTGGAAACACCATATATTTT
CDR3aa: CASRQRGPSGNTIYF

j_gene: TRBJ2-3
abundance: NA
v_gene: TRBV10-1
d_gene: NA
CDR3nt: TGCGCCAGCAGTGGCACAGAGGGCGGGGATACGCAGTATTTT
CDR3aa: CASSGTEGGDTQYF

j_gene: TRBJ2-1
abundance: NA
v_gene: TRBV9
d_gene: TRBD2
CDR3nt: TGTGCCAGCAGCGTTTGGACTAGCGGGGGGCACAATGAGCAGTTCTTC
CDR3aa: CASSVWTSGGHNEQFF

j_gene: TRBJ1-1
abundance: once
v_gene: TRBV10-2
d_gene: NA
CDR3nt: TGCGCCAGCAGTGATTTCGAGTCTAACACTGAAGCTTTCTTT
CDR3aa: CASSDFESNTEAFF

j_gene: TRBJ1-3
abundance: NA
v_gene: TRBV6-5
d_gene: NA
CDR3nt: TGTGCCAGCAGTCCCCCCGACAGGTCTGGAAACACCATATATTTT
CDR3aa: CASSPPDRSGNTIYF

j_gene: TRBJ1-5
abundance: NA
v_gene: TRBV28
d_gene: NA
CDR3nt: TGTGCCAGCAGTTTTGGAAAAGGAACAGGATCAAGGCCCCAGCATTTT
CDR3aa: CASSFGKGTGSRPQHF

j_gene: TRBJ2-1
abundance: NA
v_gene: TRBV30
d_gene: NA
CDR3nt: TGTGCCTGGAGCCGGAGGGGAAAGGGTGAGCAGTTCTTC
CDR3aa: CAWSRRGKGEQFF

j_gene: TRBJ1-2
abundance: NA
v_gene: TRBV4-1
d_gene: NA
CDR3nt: TGCGCCAGCAGCCAAGGAGTAAACTATGGCTACACCTTC
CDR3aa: CASSQGVNYGYTF

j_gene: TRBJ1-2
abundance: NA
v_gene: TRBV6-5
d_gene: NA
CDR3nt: TGTGCCAGCAGTTGGACAGACCGAGCTAACTATGGCTACACCTTC
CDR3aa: CASSWTDRANYGYTF

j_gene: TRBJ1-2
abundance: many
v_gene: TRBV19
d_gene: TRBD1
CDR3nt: TGTGCCAGTAGTCTCGGACAGGCAAGTGGCTACACCTTC
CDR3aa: CASSLGQASGYTF

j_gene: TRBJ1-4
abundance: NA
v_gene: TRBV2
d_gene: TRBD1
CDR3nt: TGTGCCAGCAGGGGGACAGCTTTTGAAAAACTGTTTTTT
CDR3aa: CASRGTAFEKLFF

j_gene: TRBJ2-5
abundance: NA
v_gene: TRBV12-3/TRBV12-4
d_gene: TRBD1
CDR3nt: TGTGCCAGCAGACGGACAGGGGAGACCCAGTACTTC
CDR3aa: CASRRTGETQYF

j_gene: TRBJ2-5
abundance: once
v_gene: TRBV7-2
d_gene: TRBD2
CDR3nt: TGTGCCAGCAGCAACCCGACTAGCGGGGGCGGGTACCAAGAGACCCAGTACTTC
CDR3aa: CASSNPTSGGGYQETQYF

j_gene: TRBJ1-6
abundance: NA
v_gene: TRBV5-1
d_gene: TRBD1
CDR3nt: TGCGCCAGCAGCTTGTATTACGGGACAGATCGGCAGGATTCACCCCTCCACTTT
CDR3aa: CASSLYYGTDRQDSPLHF

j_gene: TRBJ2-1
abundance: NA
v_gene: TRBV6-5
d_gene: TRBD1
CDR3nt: TGTGCCAGCAGCCTTCAACAGGGGCTATACAATGAGCAGTTCTTC
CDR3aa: CASSLQQGLYNEQFF

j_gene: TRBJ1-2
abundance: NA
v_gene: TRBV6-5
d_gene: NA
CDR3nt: TGTGCCAGCAGGCGAGCTAACTATGGCTACACCTTC
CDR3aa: CASRRANYGYTF

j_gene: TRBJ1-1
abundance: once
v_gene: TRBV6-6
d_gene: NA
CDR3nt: TGTGCCAGCAGTCCCCGACGCGGGGTCGGTGAAGCTTTCTTT
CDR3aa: CASSPRRGVGEAFF

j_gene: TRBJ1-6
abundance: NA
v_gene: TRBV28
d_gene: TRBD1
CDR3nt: TGTGCCAGCAGTTTATCCCCCACAGGGGAATCACCCCTCCACTTT
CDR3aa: CASSLSPTGESPLHF

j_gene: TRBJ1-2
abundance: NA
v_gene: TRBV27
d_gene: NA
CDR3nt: TGTGCCAGCAGTTCGATACGGGACTTAATTAACTATGGCTACACCTTC
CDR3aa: CASSSIRDLINYGYTF

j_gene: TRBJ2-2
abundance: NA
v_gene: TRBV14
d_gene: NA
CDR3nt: TGTGCCAGCAGCCAAGGCCGAGGTTGGACCGGGGAGCTGTTTTTT
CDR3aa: CASSQGRGWTGELFF

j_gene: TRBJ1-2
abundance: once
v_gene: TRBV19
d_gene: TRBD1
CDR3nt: TGTGCCAGTAGTCGGTCGGGACAGGGGACGTTATTTAACTATGGCTACACCTTC
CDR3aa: CASSRSGQGTLFNYGYTF

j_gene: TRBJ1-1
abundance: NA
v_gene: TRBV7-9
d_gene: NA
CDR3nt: TGTGCCAGCAGTTCCAGGGGGAACACTGAAGCTTTCTTT
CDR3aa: CASSSRGNTEAFF

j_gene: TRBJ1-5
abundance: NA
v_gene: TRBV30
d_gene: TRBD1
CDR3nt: TGTGCCTGGAGTGCCTGGGACAGCACTTCCCTCAATCAGCCCCAGCATTTT
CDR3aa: CAWSAWDSTSLNQPQHF

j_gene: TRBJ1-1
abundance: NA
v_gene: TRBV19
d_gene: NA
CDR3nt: TGTGCCAGTGCCTCGGGAGGAACTGAAGCTTTCTTT
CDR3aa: CASASGGTEAFF

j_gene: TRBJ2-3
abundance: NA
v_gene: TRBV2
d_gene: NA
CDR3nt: TGTGCCAGCAGTGAAGATCTAGATACAGATACGCAGTATTTT
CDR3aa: CASSEDLDTDTQYF

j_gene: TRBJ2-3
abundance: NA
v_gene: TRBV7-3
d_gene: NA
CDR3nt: TGTGCCAGCAGCTTAAAGGGGCAGGGGAGCACAGATACGCAGTATTTT
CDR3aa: CASSLKGQGSTDTQYF

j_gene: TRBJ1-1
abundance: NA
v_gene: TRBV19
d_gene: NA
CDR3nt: TGTGCCAGTAAGAGGGCGGGGAAGGCGGTGGATGAAGCTTTCTTT
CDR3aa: CASKRAGKAVDEAFF

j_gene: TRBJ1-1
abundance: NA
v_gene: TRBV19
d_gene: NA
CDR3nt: TGTGCCAGTAGTATAGGGGAAGGGAGGCATGGTGAAGCTTTCTTT
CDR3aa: CASSIGEGRHGEAFF

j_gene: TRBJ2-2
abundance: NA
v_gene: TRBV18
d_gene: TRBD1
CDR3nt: TGTGCCAGCTCATCGGGACAGGGAGTTGGGGAGCTGTTTTTT
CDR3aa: CASSSGQGVGELFF

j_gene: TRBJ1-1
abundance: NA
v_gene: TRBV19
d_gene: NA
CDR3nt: TGTGCCAGTAGTATCCAGGGATGGGGTGAAGCTTTCTTT
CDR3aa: CASSIQGWGEAFF

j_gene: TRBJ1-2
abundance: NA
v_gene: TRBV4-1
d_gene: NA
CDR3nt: TGCGCCAGCAGCCAAGATAGTCTTCGCTACACCTTC
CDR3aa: CASSQDSLRYTF

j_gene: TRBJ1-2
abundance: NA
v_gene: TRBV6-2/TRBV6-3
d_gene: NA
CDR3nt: TGTGCCAGCAGTTCGACAGGCCTGATTCGGGGCTACACCTTC
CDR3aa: CASSSTGLIRGYTF

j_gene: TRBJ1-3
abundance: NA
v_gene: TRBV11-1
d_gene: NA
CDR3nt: TGTGCCAGCAGCGAGGAGAGGCGTGGAAACACCATATATTTT
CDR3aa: CASSEERRGNTIYF

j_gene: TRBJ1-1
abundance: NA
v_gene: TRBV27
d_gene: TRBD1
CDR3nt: TGTGCCAGCAGTCCTGGACAGGGGCGACGGGGGCGGAACACTGAAGCTTTCTTT
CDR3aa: CASSPGQGRRGRNTEAFF

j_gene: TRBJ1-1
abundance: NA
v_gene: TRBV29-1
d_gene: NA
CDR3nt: TGCAGCGTTCAGGAACAGTTCACTGAAGCTTTCTTT
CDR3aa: CSVQEQFTEAFF

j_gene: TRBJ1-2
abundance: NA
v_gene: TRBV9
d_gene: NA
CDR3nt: TGTGCCAGCAGCTCATCTGGGGGGGGCTATGGCTACACCTTC
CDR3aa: CASSSSGGGYGYTF

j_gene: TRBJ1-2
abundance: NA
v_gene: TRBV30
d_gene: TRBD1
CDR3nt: TGTGCCTGCCCGGACAGGGGGGACTATGGCTACACCTTC
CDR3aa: CACPDRGDYGYTF